This is a list of T cell receptor beta chains from one sample in a study of T cells after yellow fever vaccination. In TCRdb, the 5' RACE reads were re-called with MiXCR into one record per CDR3 protein. The sample lists around 260,000 distinct CDR3 sequences, about 5.2% occurring once. The material was CD4+ T cells sorted from PBMCs, obtained on the day of the yellow fever booster vaccination. The origin of the receptors is a man aged 18 to 35 who received the YFV17D yellow fever vaccine. CDR3s leave out the opening cysteine and the closing phenylalanine or tryptophan. Fields, in order: J gene, V gene, CDR3 protein.

J: TRBJ2-3
V: TRBV24-1
CDR3: ATSEQGFSDTQY

J: TRBJ2-7
V: TRBV6-1
CDR3: ASSEIRYEQY

J: TRBJ2-3
V: TRBV4-2
CDR3: ASSTQSGGGYTDTQY

J: TRBJ2-5
V: TRBV11-3
CDR3: ASSLFAGETQY

J: TRBJ2-3
V: TRBV5-1
CDR3: ASSIGTDTQY

J: TRBJ2-7
V: TRBV5-6
CDR3: ASSLDPAVLYEQY

J: TRBJ2-6
V: TRBV4-1
CDR3: ASSQGQGAGANVLT

J: TRBJ2-2
V: TRBV11-2
CDR3: ASTRGGARGELF

J: TRBJ1-1
V: TRBV7-9
CDR3: ASSLTMNTEAF

J: TRBJ2-1
V: TRBV12-3/TRBV12-4
CDR3: ASRGHDGSYNEQF

J: TRBJ2-3
V: TRBV11-3
CDR3: ASSPGTRTDTQY

J: TRBJ2-3
V: TRBV11-1
CDR3: ASSPDGEAQY

J: TRBJ2-1
V: TRBV9
CDR3: ASSDNSRTFEQF

J: TRBJ1-1
V: TRBV7-3
CDR3: ASSLSAGTEAF

J: TRBJ2-1
V: TRBV5-1
CDR3: ASSSRLAGGRNEQF

J: TRBJ1-4
V: TRBV5-6
CDR3: ASSLVQSEKLF

J: TRBJ1-2
V: TRBV6-2/TRBV6-3
CDR3: ASTTAGSNYGYT

J: TRBJ1-3
V: TRBV6-6
CDR3: ASSHSGNTIY

J: TRBJ1-5
V: TRBV15
CDR3: ATSPNKGGGNQPQH

J: TRBJ1-1
V: TRBV5-5
CDR3: ASSPIRGNTEAF

J: TRBJ1-6
V: TRBV7-2
CDR3: ASSYGQGHNSPLH

J: TRBJ1-4
V: TRBV7-8
CDR3: ASRNSSPGLNLSEKLF

J: TRBJ1-4
V: TRBV10-3
CDR3: AISDGYDEKLF

J: TRBJ2-3
V: TRBV29-1
CDR3: SGGTGGDTQY